The 13 T cell receptor beta chains below all came from one sample that was sequenced in a study of blood T cell repertoires in COVID-19. This table comes from immunoSEQ multiplex PCR, and its TCRdb copy is limited to in-frame clones, with some not included. The sample gives about 81,000 clones, roughly 88% of which show up once; 4% to 5.5% is in the top ten. Material for sequencing was peripheral blood. Receptors originate from a woman aged 80 or over with acute or convalescent COVID-19.

The V and J genes are TRBV6-5 and TRBJ2-7; 7 positions match TRBD2. CDR1 is MNHEY and CDR2 is SVGAGI in the germline V gene. V was pared by 7 bases and J by 0 bases, with 9 bases of the junction left unmatched. CDR3 length: 15 amino acids. CDR3 loop: CASTLGPGGSYEQYF. In DNA, the CDR3 is TGTGCCAGCACCCTTGGACCGGGAGGCTCCTACGAGCAGTACTTC.

The chain couples TRBV5-1 to TRBJ1-5, with 8 bases fitting TRBD1. The CDR3 runs 15 residues. The V gene end was trimmed by 4 bases and the J gene end by 1 base; junction bases not matched to a gene: 4. CDR1 and CDR2 from the germline V gene are SGHRS and YFSETQ. In nucleotides, the CDR3 is TGCGCCAGCAGCGTCGGACAGGGCAGCAATCAGCCCCAGCATTTT. This translates into CASSVGQGSNQPQHF.

This clone was seen a handful of times. The chain employs TRBV5-1 and TRBJ2-7; 10 positions agree with TRBD2. Losses at the gene ends were 0 bases for V and 9 bases for J; bases not matched to a gene: 9. CDR1 is SGHRS, CDR2 YFSETQ, per germline. There are 15 residues in the CDR3. The CDR3 spells CASSLEGTSVRSQYF. The CDR3 region has the DNA TGCGCCAGCAGCTTGGAAGGGACTAGCGTCCGGTCGCAGTACTTC.

The chain combines TRBV29-1 with TRBJ1-2; 7 bases align to TRBD1. The trim removed 4 bases at V and 8 bases at J, leaving 4 bases unmatched. The CDR3 runs to 11 residues. Germline CDR1 reads SQVTM; CDR2 reads ANQGSEA. This chain's CDR3 is CSVGDSGGYTF. CDR3 sequence (DNA): TGCAGCGTTGGGGACAGTGGAGGCTACACCTTC.

The chain joins TRBV5-4 to TRBJ2-3; D perhaps matches TRBD2 (5 bases). Between the trimmed V and J ends, which lost 2 bases and 0 bases, there was a span of 13 bases. Germline CDR1 reads SGHNT; CDR2 reads YYREEE (reference sequence). CDR3 length: 16 amino acids. CDR3 nucleotides: TGTGCCAGCAGCTTTCTCGGAGCGGATAGCACAGATACGCAGTATTTT. Translated, it gives CASSFLGADSTDTQYF.

This clone was seen a few times. The CDR3 sequence is CAIRPGGIDTQYF. The DNA for the CDR3 is TGTGCCATCAGACCCGGAGGAATAGATACGCAGTATTTT. The chain carries TRBV10-3 and TRBJ2-3, with D perhaps TRBD2 (5 bases). V lost 6 bases and J 5 bases, leaving 12 bases between the germline ends. The CDR3 is 13 amino acids. CDR1 and CDR2 (germline): ENHRY, SYGVKD.

The chain carries TRBV3-1 (or the pseudogene TRBV3-2) and TRBJ2-7; perhaps TRBD2 as D (5 bases). The CDR3 is made up of 13 amino acids. The germline V gene encodes CDR1 LGHDT and CDR2 YNNKEL (reference sequence). V lost 2 bases, J lost 5 bases, and 10 bases lay in between. The CDR3 region is CASSQRLAHEQYF. In nucleotides, the CDR3 is TGTGCCAGCAGCCAACGTCTAGCACACGAGCAGTACTTC.

The V call is TRBV24-1, the J call TRBJ2-7; D remains unclear. The CDR3 runs to 18 residues. CDR1 and CDR2 (germline): KGHDR, SFDVKD. V lost 7 bases and J lost 3, with 27 bases in between. The CDR3 is CATRIKTVGFEKNYEQYF. The CDR3 DNA sequence: TGTGCCACCAGAATCAAGACGGTCGGGTTTGAAAAAAACTACGAGCAGTACTTC.

The rearrangement uses TRBV6-5 and TRBJ2-7, with 10 bases that match TRBD2. Germline V CDR1 and CDR2: MNHEY, SVGAGI. The junction had 5 bases not matched to a gene; V was cut back by 8 bases and J by 4 bases. CDR3 length equals 13 residues. The CDR3 sequence is CASALAGVYEQYF. The DNA for the CDR3 is TGTGCCAGCGCGCTAGCGGGAGTTTACGAGCAGTACTTC.

This rearrangement joins TRBV7-9 to TRBJ2-7; D is undetermined. Germline CDR1 reads SEHNR; CDR2 reads FQNEAQ (reference sequence). CDR3 length equals 14 residues. V was shortened by 2 bases and J by 5 bases, with 13 bases between the two germline ends. The CDR3 here is CASSLILSPHEQYF. The CDR3 nucleotides are TGTGCCAGCAGCTTAATTCTTTCCCCTCACGAGCAGTACTTC.

This chain uses TRBV19 with TRBJ2-2, with D maybe TRBD1 (6 bases). The CDR3 contains 13 residues. Germline CDR1 is LNHDA and CDR2 is SQIVND (reference sequence). Trimming removed 3 bases from V and 6 bases from J, with 8 bases in between. The CDR3 sequence is CASSIAGAGELFF. As DNA, the CDR3 is TGTGCCAGTAGTATTGCAGGGGCCGGGGAGCTGTTTTTT.

The chain joins TRBV5-1 to TRBJ1-1; D ambiguous. Germline lookup yields CDR1 SGHRS and CDR2 YFSETQ. CDR3 size: 16 residues. The V gene lost 0 bases and the J gene lost 1 base, with 13 bases spanning the gap. CDR3: CASSLARVTGNTEAFF. The CDR3 bases are TGCGCCAGCAGCTTGGCACGCGTCACCGGGAACACTGAAGCTTTCTTT.

The V call is TRBV19, the J call TRBJ1-5; 7 bases are shared with TRBD1. The V segment lost 4 bases and the J segment 7 bases; nucleotides outside the gene matches: 10. Germline assignment: CDR1 LNHDA and CDR2 SQIVND (reference sequence). This CDR3 region has 15 residues. The CDR3 protein is CASSRTGGSEQPQHF. CDR3 coding DNA: TGTGCCAGTAGTAGGACAGGAGGGTCAGAACAGCCCCAGCATTTT.